These 11 T cell receptor beta chains share one sample of origin, sequenced in a study of post-analysis software for immune sequencing data. Their specific antigens are unknown. Findings and limits, study-wide: Higher frequency in patients than in controls was seen for roughly five TRBV segments, with TRBV5-6, TRBV5-1 and TRBV20-1 among them.

Libraries were made from TCR beta cDNA, and they carried unique molecular identifiers. TCRdb reprocessed the PCR reads with MiXCR, giving one entry per CDR3 protein. The sample contains about 560,000 distinct CDR3 sequences, roughly 46% of which appear only once. The sequenced sample was blood. The receptor set was obtained from a girl between 10 and 17 years old with multiple sclerosis.

This clonotype showed up just a few times. The genes are TRBV12-3 or TRBV12-4 and TRBJ2-7; D remains unclear. The CDR3 length is 13 residues. The V end lost 3 bases, the J end lost 4 bases, and 10 bases lay between the germline ends. CDR3 sequence (DNA): TGTGCCAGCAGTTTGGGCAGAAATTACGAGCAGTACTTC. This translates into CASSLGRNYEQYF.

The chain has TRBV6-5 and TRBJ2-6; 8 bases match TRBD1. Germline V gene data show CDR1 as MNHEY and CDR2 as SVGAGI. J gave up 1 base and V 5 bases, and 1 base lay outside the gene matches. The CDR3 covers 15 residues. The CDR3 loop reads CASSRTGSGANVLTF. The DNA of the CDR3 is TGTGCCAGCAGTCGGACAGGGTCTGGGGCCAACGTCCTGACTTTC.

This CDR3 reads CSVFGQGQKLFF. The CDR3 nucleotides are TGCAGCGTCTTCGGACAGGGCCAAAAACTGTTTTTT. This chain joins TRBV29-1 and TRBJ1-4; 8 nucleotides match TRBD1. Germline CDR1 reads SQVTM; CDR2 reads ANQGSEA. The length of the CDR3 is 12 residues. Unmatched junction bases numbered 6, after V lost 6 bases and J lost 9 bases.

The chain carries TRBV7-9 and TRBJ1-2, with 8 bases that match TRBD1. CDR3 length: 14 amino acids. V shed 1 base and J 6 bases; nucleotides not matched to a gene: 4. In germline, CDR1 is SEHNR, CDR2 FQNEAQ (reference sequence). CDR3 DNA: TGTGCCAGCAGCTTAGAGAGACAGGGGAATGGCTACACCTTC. Translation gives CASSLERQGNGYTF.

Many counts were recorded for this clonotype. This chain joins TRBV12-3 or TRBV12-4 and TRBJ2-7, with a tentative D call TRBD1 (6 bases). V shed 7 bases and J shed 5 bases, with 18 bases lying between them. This CDR3 region has 14 residues. CDR3 residues: CASTRGTGSDEQYF. The CDR3 nucleotides read TGTGCCAGCACAAGAGGCACAGGGAGTGACGAGCAGTACTTC.

This clonotype was seen only a few times. The chain uses TRBV5-6 and TRBJ2-5; 9 bases map to TRBD1. The J call may be incorrect, as the DNA end agrees better with TRBJ2-7. Germline V lookup: CDR1 SGHDT, CDR2 YYEEEE. The CDR3 covers 19 residues. The CDR3 DNA follows: TGTGCCAGCAGCGGTAACAGGGGGCTCCAACTTACACCTTTCTACGAGCAGTACTTC. Its translation is CASSGNRGLQLTPFYEQYF.

The rearrangement links TRBV6-1 to TRBJ2-1; D remains ambiguous. The germline V and J ends were trimmed by 4 bases and 8 bases, with 3 bases remaining between them. The CDR3 consists of 10 residues. Germline V gene lookup returns CDR1 MNHNS and CDR2 SASEGT. The CDR3 sequence is CASSVYEQFF. CDR3 DNA: TGTGCCAGCAGTGTATATGAGCAGTTCTTC.

This clonotype was detected a few times. The chain joins TRBV29-1 to TRBJ2-3, with D maybe TRBD2 (6 bases). Between the trimmed V and J ends, which lost 6 bases and 4 bases, there was a span of 11 bases. CDR3 length equals 12 residues. In germline, CDR1 is SQVTM, CDR2 ANQGSEA. For the CDR3, the DNA is TGCAGCGTCCTCGGGGAGGCAGATACGCAGTATTTT. Amino acid sequence: CSVLGEADTQYF.

This clonotype was seen only a few times. The V call is TRBV11-1, the J call TRBJ2-5, with D perhaps TRBD1 or TRBD2 (5 bases each). Trimming left V 4 bases short and J 2 bases short, with 20 bases between. The germline gives CDR1 SGHAT, CDR2 FQDESV (reference sequence). The CDR3 runs 17 residues. CDR3 nucleotide sequence: TGTGCCAGCAGCTCGGCCCTTAGGGGACGATATCAAGAGACCCAGTACTTC. Encoded protein: CASSSALRGRYQETQYF.

This clonotype was picked up a small number of times. The chain combines TRBV4-2 with TRBJ2-3, with 10 bases that match TRBD1. The CDR3 spans 16 residues. V lost 3 bases, J lost 3 bases, and 6 bases stayed unmatched. CDR1 and CDR2 from the germline V gene are LGHNA and YNFKEQ. The CDR3 spells CASSQMTGGLTDTQYF. In nucleotides, the CDR3 is TGTGCCAGCAGCCAGATGACAGGGGGCCTGACAGATACGCAGTATTTT.

This chain links TRBV5-1 with TRBJ2-7, with TRBD1 as a possible D gene (6 bases). The J call may be mistaken, given a closer DNA end match to TRBJ2-5. The germline V gene has CDR1 SGHRS and CDR2 YFSETQ. The CDR3 is made up of 14 amino acids. CDR3 sequence reads: CASSSEQGWETQYF. For the CDR3, the DNA is TGCGCCAGCAGCTCTGAACAGGGCTGGGAGACCCAGTACTTC.